The TCR beta chain under discussion was sequenced for a study of beta chain features in type 1 diabetes. Study conclusions and caveats: Fewer insertions but more deletions were seen at VDJ junctions in type 1 diabetes patients. A closer apparent resemblance between naive, central memory and Treg TCRB repertoires was seen in patients than in healthy donors.

This clone was counted a few times. Its antigen is undetermined. CDR1 MGHRA and CDR2 YSYEKL come from the germline V gene. CDR3 length: 14 residues. V was pared by 4 bases and J by 3 bases, with 5 bases of the junction left unmatched. Expressed TCRB transcripts got sequenced, as all isolated RNA was reverse transcribed. Produced via immunoSEQ multiplex PCR; TCRdb's table is partial and in-frame only. The table has some 400,000 clones, more than 13% seen once; the top ten hold roughly 0.017%. The V call is TRBV4-1, the J call TRBJ2-5, with 7 bases that match TRBD1. This TCR derives from a woman aged 18 to 35 in good health. The specimen was naive CD4+ T cells from blood. The CDR3 loop is CASSPRGQKETQYF. The DNA for the CDR3 is TGCGCCAGCAGCCCACGGGGACAGAAAGAGACCCAGTACTTC.